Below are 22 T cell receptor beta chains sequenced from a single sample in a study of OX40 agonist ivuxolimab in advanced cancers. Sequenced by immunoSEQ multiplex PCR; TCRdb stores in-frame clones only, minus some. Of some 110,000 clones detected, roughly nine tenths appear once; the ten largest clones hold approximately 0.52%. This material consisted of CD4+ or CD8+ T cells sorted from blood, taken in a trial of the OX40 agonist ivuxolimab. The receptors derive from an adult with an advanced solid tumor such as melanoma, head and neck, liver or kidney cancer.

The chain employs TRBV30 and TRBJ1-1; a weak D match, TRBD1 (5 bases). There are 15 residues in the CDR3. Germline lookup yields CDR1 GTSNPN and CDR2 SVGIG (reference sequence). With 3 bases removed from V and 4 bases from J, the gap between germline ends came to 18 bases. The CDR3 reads CAWSVVVGRGTEAFF. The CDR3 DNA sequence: TGTGCCTGGAGCGTCGTTGTAGGGAGGGGCACTGAAGCTTTCTTT.

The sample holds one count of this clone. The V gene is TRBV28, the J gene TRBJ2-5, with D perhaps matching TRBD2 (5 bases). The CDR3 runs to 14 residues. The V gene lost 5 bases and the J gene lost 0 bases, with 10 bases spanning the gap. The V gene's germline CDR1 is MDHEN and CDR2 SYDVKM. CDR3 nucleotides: TGTGCCAGCAGTACATGGGAGTACCAAGAGACCCAGTACTTC. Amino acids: CASSTWEYQETQYF. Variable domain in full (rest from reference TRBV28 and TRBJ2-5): DVKVTQSSRYLVKRTGEKVFLECVQDMDHENMFWYRQDPGLGLRLIYFSYDVKMKEKGDIPEGYSVSREKKERFSLILESASTNQTSMYLCASSTWEYQETQYFGPGTRLLVL.

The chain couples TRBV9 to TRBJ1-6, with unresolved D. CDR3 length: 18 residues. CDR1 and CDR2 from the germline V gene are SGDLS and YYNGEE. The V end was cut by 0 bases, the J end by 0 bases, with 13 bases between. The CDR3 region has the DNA TGTGCCAGCAGCGTAGCCCCCACATCTAGCTCCTATAATTCACCCCTCCACTTT. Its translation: CASSVAPTSSSYNSPLHF.

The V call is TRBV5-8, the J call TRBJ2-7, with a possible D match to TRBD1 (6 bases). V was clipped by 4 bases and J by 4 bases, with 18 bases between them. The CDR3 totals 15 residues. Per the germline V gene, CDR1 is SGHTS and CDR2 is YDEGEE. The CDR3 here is CASSHYRVGGYEQYF. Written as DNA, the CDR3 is TGTGCCAGCAGCCACTACAGGGTGGGCGGGTACGAGCAGTACTTC.

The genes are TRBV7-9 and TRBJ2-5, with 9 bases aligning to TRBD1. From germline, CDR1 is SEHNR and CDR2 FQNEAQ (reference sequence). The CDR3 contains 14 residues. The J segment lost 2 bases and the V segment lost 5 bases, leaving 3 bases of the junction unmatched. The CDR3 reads CASSRQGVQETQYF. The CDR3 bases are TGTGCCAGCAGCCGACAGGGGGTACAAGAGACCCAGTACTTC.

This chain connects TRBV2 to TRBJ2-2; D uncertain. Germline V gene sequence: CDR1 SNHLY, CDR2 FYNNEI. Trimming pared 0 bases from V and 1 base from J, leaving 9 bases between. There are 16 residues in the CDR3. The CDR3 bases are TGTGCCAGCAGTGAAGCGAGTCTGGGGAACACCGGGGAGCTGTTTTTT. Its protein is CASSEASLGNTGELFF.

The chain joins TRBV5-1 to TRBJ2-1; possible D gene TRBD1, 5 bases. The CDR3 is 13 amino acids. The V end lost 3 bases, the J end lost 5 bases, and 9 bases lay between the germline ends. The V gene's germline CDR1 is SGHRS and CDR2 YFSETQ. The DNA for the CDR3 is TGCGCCAGCAGCTCTGGGGCGAACAATGAGCAGTTCTTC. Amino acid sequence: CASSSGANNEQFF.

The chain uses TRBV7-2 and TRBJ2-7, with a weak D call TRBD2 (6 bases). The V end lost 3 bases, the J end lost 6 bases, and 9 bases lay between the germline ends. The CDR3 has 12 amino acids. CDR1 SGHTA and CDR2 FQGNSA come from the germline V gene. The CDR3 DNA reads TGTGCCAGCAGCTTGGAGGGACTCGAGCAGTACTTC. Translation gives CASSLEGLEQYF.

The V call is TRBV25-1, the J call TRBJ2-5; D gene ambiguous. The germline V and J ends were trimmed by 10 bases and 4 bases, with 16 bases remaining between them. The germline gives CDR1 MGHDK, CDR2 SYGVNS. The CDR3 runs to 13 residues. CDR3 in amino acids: CATADGPRETQYF. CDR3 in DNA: TGTGCCACGGCGGACGGACCCAGAGAGACCCAGTACTTC.

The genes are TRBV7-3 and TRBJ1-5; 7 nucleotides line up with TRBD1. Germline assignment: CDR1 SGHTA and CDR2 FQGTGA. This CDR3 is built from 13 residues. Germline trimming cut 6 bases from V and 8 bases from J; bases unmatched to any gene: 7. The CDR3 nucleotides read TGTGCCAGCAGGAAATCTCAGGGGGAGCCCCAGCATTTT. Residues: CASRKSQGEPQHF.

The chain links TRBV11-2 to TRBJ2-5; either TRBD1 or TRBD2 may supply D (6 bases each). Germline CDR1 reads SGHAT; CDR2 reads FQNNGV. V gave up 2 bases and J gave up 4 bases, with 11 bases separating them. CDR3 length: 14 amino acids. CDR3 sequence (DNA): TGTGCCAGCAGCTTATCCGGGGGCTTAGAGACCCAGTACTTC. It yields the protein CASSLSGGLETQYF.

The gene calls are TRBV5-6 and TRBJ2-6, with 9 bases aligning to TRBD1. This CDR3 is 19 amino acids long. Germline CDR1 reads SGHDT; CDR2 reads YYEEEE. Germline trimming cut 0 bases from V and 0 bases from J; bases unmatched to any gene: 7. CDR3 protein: CASSLVRDRDLSGANVLTF. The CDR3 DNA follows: TGTGCCAGCAGCTTGGTTAGGGACAGGGATCTCTCTGGGGCCAACGTCCTGACTTTC.

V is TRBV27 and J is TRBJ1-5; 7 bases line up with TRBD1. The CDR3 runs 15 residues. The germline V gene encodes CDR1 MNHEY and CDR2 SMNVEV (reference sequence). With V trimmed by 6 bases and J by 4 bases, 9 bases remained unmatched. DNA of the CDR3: TGTGCCAGCAGAAATCGACAGGGAATGAATCAGCCCCAGCATTTT. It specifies CASRNRQGMNQPQHF.

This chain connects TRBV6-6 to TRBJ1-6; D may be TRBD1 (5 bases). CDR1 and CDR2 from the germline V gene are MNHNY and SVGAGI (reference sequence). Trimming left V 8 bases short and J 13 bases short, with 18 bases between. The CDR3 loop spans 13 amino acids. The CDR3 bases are TGTGCCAGCGGCCTTGGACAATCCCTTCCCCTCCACTTT. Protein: CASGLGQSLPLHF.

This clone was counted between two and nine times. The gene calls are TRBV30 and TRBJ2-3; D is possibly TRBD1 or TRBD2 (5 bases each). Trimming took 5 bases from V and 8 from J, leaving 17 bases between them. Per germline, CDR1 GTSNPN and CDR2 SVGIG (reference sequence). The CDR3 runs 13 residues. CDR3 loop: CAWVRDPRGTQYF. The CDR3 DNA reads TGTGCCTGGGTCAGGGATCCTCGGGGTACGCAGTATTTT.

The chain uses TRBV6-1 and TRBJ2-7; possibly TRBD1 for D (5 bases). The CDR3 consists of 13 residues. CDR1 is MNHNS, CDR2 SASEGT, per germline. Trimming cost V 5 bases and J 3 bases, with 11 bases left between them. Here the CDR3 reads CASSFSTVYEQYF. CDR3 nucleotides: TGTGCCAGCAGTTTCTCGACAGTCTACGAGCAGTACTTC.

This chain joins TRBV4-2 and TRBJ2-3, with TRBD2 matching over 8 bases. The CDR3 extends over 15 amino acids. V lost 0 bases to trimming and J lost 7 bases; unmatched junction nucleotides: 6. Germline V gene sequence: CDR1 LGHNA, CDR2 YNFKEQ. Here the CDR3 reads CASSQETGGGHTQYF. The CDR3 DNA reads TGTGCCAGCAGCCAAGAGACAGGCGGGGGGCATACGCAGTATTTT.

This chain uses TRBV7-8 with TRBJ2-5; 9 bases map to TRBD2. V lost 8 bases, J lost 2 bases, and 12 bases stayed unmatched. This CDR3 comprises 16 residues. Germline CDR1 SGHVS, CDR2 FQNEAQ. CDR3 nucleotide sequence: TGTGCCAGCGGCGCTCGCTGGCTAGCGGGACAAGAGACCCAGTACTTC. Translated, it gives CASGARWLAGQETQYF.

CDR3 bases: TGTGCCAGCACCCAGGGACACACGAACACTGAAGCTTTCTTT. It translates to CASTQGHTNTEAFF. This rearrangement joins TRBV6-5 to TRBJ1-1; a possible D gene is TRBD1 (6 bases). V shed 7 bases and J shed 1 base, with 13 bases lying between them. CDR3 length: 14 amino acids. Germline V CDR1 and CDR2: MNHEY, SVGAGI.

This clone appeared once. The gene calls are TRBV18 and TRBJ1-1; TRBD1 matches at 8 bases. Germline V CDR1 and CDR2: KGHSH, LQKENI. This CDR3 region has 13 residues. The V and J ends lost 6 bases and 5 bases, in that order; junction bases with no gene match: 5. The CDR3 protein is CASSTGDRTEAFF. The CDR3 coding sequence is TGTGCCAGCTCGACAGGGGATCGGACTGAAGCTTTCTTT.

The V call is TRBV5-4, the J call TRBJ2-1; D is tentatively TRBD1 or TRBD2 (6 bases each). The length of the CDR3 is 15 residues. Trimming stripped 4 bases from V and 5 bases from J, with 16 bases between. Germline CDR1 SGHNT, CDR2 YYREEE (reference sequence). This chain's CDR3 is CASSLELGGHNEQFF. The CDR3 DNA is TGTGCCAGCAGCCTAGAACTAGGGGGGCACAATGAGCAGTTCTTC.

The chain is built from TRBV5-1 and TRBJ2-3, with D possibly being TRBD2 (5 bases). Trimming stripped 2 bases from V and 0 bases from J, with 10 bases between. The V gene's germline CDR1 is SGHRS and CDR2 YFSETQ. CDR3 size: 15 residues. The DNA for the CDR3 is TGCGCCAGCAGCTTTCGAGGGTTTAGCACAGATACGCAGTATTTT. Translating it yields CASSFRGFSTDTQYF.